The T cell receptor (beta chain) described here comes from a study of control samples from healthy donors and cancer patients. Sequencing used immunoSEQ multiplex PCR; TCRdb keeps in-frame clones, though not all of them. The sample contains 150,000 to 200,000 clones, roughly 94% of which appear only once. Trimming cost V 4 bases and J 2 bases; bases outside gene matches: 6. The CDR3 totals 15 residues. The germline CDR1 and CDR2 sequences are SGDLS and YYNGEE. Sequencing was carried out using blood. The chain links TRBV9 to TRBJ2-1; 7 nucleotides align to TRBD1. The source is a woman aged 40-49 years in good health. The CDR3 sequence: CASSLGGQTYNEQFF. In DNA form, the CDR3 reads TGTGCCAGCAGCCTTGGGGGACAGACCTACAATGAGCAGTTCTTC.